This TCR beta chain was found in a study of blood T cells in healthy people across ages. This clonotype has a single count. The CDR3 consists of 16 residues. Between the trimmed V and J ends, which lost 3 bases and 8 bases, there was a span of 21 bases. Looked up from germline, CDR1 is SNHLY and CDR2 is FYNNEI. A J-beta primer mix and a sample-barcoded 5' primer were used in a second PCR of roughly 7 to 12 cycles. One entry per CDR3 protein results from TCRdb running MiXCR on the 5' RACE reads. Among around 800,000 distinct CDR3 sequences listed, around 25% were seen once. These sequences were also reported in another study, on T cells of mothers and their children. According to that study: Not a single persistent microchimeric T cell clone was detected.

The rearrangement joins TRBV2 to TRBJ2-3; D might be TRBD2 (6 bases). This sequence was found in a boy younger than 18 in good health. The material sequenced was blood. The CDR3 reads CASSEMRGRFEGTQYF. The DNA of the CDR3 is TGTGCCAGCAGTGAGATGCGGGGTCGATTCGAGGGTACGCAGTATTTT.